This T cell receptor beta chain appears in the sequencing data of a study of identical twins. Findings of the study overall: Conclusions rested on cross-sectional statistics rather than following the same donors. The study found excess low generation probability among twin-shared out-of-frame alpha sequences. Cord blood beta clonotypes present at high abundance carried fewer insertions; no such pattern appeared in memory repertoires.

In regard to this clonotype: Its matching antigen is unknown.

Each cDNA held unique molecular identifiers, and template switching gave it a universal primer site. One entry per CDR3 protein, called by TCRdb with MiXCR from the 5' RACE reads. The repertoire holds 1.5 million to 2 million distinct CDR3 sequences, with roughly a third as singletons. This sequence was found in a newborn girl in good health. The sequencing sample was made of cord blood.

CDR3 residues: CSATKTSDTQYF. The CDR3 nucleotides read TGCAGTGCTACCAAAACCAGTGATACGCAGTATTTT. This chain joins TRBV20-1 and TRBJ2-3; no definite D call. Germline lookup yields CDR1 DFQATT and CDR2 SNEGSKA (reference sequence). This CDR3 spans 12 amino acids. Trimming pared 4 bases from V and 6 bases from J, leaving 11 bases between.